Listed below are T cell receptor beta chains from one sample, sequenced in a study of graft-versus-host responses after intestinal transplantation. Profiling relied on immunoSEQ multiplex PCR, and the TCRdb table lists in-frame clones only, not all of them. Of several thousand clones listed, about 80% were seen once; the top ten hold around 7.8%. Sequencing used ileum tissue, obtained about 130 days after intestinal transplantation. The receptor source for this set is a human patient who received an intestinal transplant, so some T cells may come from the graft donor. Each CDR3 is given with its conserved first and last residue. D genes are given only for firm matches. Clone sizes are given selectively: once, few, many, or a class where the clone is expanded.

V gene: TRBV9; D gene: NA; J gene: TRBJ1-4; clone size: NA; CDR3 protein: CASSVGGAEGEKLFF; CDR3 DNA: TGTGCCAGCAGCGTAGGGGGGGCCGAAGGAGAAAAACTGTTTTTT
V gene: TRBV30; D gene: NA; J gene: TRBJ1-1; clone size: NA; CDR3 protein: CAWSEEGNEAFF; CDR3 DNA: TGTGCCTGGAGTGAGGAGGGGAATGAAGCTTTCTTT
V gene: TRBV19; D gene: NA; J gene: TRBJ2-2; clone size: NA; CDR3 protein: CASAPRGAYTGELFF; CDR3 DNA: TGTGCCAGTGCCCCTAGGGGGGCATACACCGGGGAGCTGTTTTTT
V gene: TRBV19; D gene: TRBD2; J gene: TRBJ2-3; clone size: NA; CDR3 protein: CASSKTSSTDTQYF; CDR3 DNA: TGTGCCAGTAGTAAGACTAGCAGCACAGATACGCAGTATTTT
V gene: TRBV30; D gene: NA; J gene: TRBJ1-2; clone size: once; CDR3 protein: CAWSVEAGTGYTF; CDR3 DNA: TGTGCCTGGAGTGTAGAAGCGGGTACTGGCTACACCTTC
V gene: TRBV25-1; D gene: TRBD1; J gene: TRBJ2-5; clone size: NA; CDR3 protein: CASSEYGQGATQETQYF; CDR3 DNA: TGTGCCAGCAGTGAATACGGACAGGGGGCGACACAAGAGACCCAGTACTTC
V gene: TRBV15; D gene: TRBD2; J gene: TRBJ2-5; clone size: few; CDR3 protein: CATSRVWAGAGETQYF; CDR3 DNA: TGTGCCACCAGCAGAGTCTGGGCGGGAGCAGGGGAGACCCAGTACTTC
V gene: TRBV21-1; D gene: NA; J gene: TRBJ2-7; clone size: NA; CDR3 protein: CASSRQYEQYF; CDR3 DNA: TGTGCCAGCAGCAGGCAGTACGAGCAGTACTTC
V gene: TRBV2; D gene: NA; J gene: TRBJ1-3; clone size: few; CDR3 protein: CASSPTGNGNTIYF; CDR3 DNA: TGTGCCAGCAGCCCCACAGGGAACGGAAACACCATATATTTT
V gene: TRBV4-1; D gene: TRBD1; J gene: TRBJ2-1; clone size: NA; CDR3 protein: CASSSRTGGLHNEQFF; CDR3 DNA: TGCGCCAGCAGCTCCCGGACAGGGGGCCTCCACAATGAGCAGTTCTTC
V gene: TRBV5-3; D gene: NA; J gene: TRBJ1-6; clone size: NA; CDR3 protein: CARSFGLRSNSPLHF; CDR3 DNA: TGTGCCAGAAGCTTTGGTCTCAGATCCAATTCACCCCTCCACTTT
V gene: TRBV5-4; D gene: NA; J gene: TRBJ2-2; clone size: NA; CDR3 protein: CASSSGAGDLNTGELFF; CDR3 DNA: TGTGCCAGCAGCTCGGGGGCTGGGGACCTTAACACCGGGGAGCTGTTTTTT
V gene: TRBV6-5; D gene: NA; J gene: TRBJ1-1; clone size: once; CDR3 protein: CASSYVIGTEAFF; CDR3 DNA: TGTGCCAGCAGTTACGTAATAGGCACTGAAGCTTTCTTT
V gene: TRBV28; D gene: TRBD2; J gene: TRBJ2-3; clone size: NA; CDR3 protein: CASSPLAETTDTQYF; CDR3 DNA: TGTGCCAGCAGTCCCCTAGCGGAGACCACAGATACGCAGTATTTT
V gene: TRBV28; D gene: NA; J gene: TRBJ1-6; clone size: once; CDR3 protein: CASSLTNFRGSPLHF; CDR3 DNA: TGTGCCAGCAGTTTAACGAACTTCAGGGGTTCACCCCTCCACTTT
V gene: TRBV4-1; D gene: NA; J gene: TRBJ1-3; clone size: once; CDR3 protein: CASSQSTGGAAGNTIYF; CDR3 DNA: TGCGCCAGCAGCCAAAGTACGGGGGGCGCTGCAGGAAACACCATATATTTT
V gene: TRBV25-1; D gene: NA; J gene: TRBJ1-5; clone size: NA; CDR3 protein: CASSEYHSNQPQHF; CDR3 DNA: TGTGCCAGCAGTGAATATCATAGCAATCAGCCCCAGCATTTT
V gene: TRBV6-1; D gene: TRBD1; J gene: TRBJ1-5; clone size: few; CDR3 protein: CASSEGGQGNQPQHF; CDR3 DNA: TGTGCCAGCAGTGAAGGGGGACAGGGTAATCAGCCCCAGCATTTT
V gene: TRBV5-1; D gene: NA; J gene: TRBJ2-3; clone size: NA; CDR3 protein: CASSLGDFSTDTQYF; CDR3 DNA: TGCGCCAGCAGCTTAGGAGACTTTAGCACAGATACGCAGTATTTT
V gene: TRBV28; D gene: NA; J gene: TRBJ1-5; clone size: NA; CDR3 protein: CASSKYKVPYHNQPQHF; CDR3 DNA: TGTGCCAGCAGTAAATATAAGGTCCCCTATCACAATCAGCCCCAGCATTTT
V gene: TRBV27; D gene: TRBD1; J gene: TRBJ1-6; clone size: once; CDR3 protein: CASRGQGVSPLHF; CDR3 DNA: TGTGCCAGCAGGGGACAGGGAGTTTCACCCCTCCACTTT
V gene: TRBV19; D gene: NA; J gene: TRBJ2-5; clone size: NA; CDR3 protein: CASSTETGAGQYF; CDR3 DNA: TGTGCCAGTAGTACCGAGACAGGTGCAGGGCAGTACTTC
V gene: TRBV12-5; D gene: NA; J gene: TRBJ2-1; clone size: NA; CDR3 protein: CASGLDSPASSNEQFF; CDR3 DNA: TGTGCTAGTGGTTTGGACTCCCCGGCTAGCAGCAATGAGCAGTTCTTC
V gene: TRBV18; D gene: NA; J gene: TRBJ2-7; clone size: NA; CDR3 protein: CASSPSGPYEQYF; CDR3 DNA: TGTGCCAGCTCACCGAGCGGGCCTTACGAGCAGTACTTC
V gene: TRBV15; D gene: NA; J gene: TRBJ2-5; clone size: NA; CDR3 protein: CATSRDRVGTQYF; CDR3 DNA: TGTGCCACCAGCAGAGATAGGGTAGGGACCCAGTACTTC
V gene: TRBV7-9; D gene: NA; J gene: TRBJ2-5; clone size: NA; CDR3 protein: CASSLEKTQYF; CDR3 DNA: TGTGCCAGCAGCTTAGAAAAGACCCAGTACTTC
V gene: TRBV28; D gene: NA; J gene: TRBJ2-7; clone size: NA; CDR3 protein: CASSLSAGTYEQYF; CDR3 DNA: TGTGCCAGCAGTTTATCGGCAGGGACCTACGAGCAGTACTTC
V gene: TRBV14; D gene: TRBD1; J gene: TRBJ2-5; clone size: NA; CDR3 protein: CASRESGTGGETQYF; CDR3 DNA: TGTGCCAGCAGGGAATCAGGGACAGGGGGAGAGACCCAGTACTTC
V gene: TRBV6-6; D gene: TRBD2; J gene: TRBJ2-1; clone size: NA; CDR3 protein: CASKQSGSSYNEQFF; CDR3 DNA: TGTGCCAGCAAGCAAAGCGGGAGCTCCTACAATGAGCAGTTCTTC
V gene: TRBV7-9; D gene: NA; J gene: TRBJ1-5; clone size: NA; CDR3 protein: CASGDQPQHF; CDR3 DNA: TGCGCCAGCGGAGATCAGCCCCAGCATTTT
V gene: TRBV6-6; D gene: NA; J gene: TRBJ2-7; clone size: NA; CDR3 protein: CASSFSLLPYEQYF; CDR3 DNA: TGTGCCAGCAGTTTCTCCCTACTACCCTACGAGCAGTACTTC
V gene: TRBV6-5; D gene: NA; J gene: TRBJ2-2; clone size: NA; CDR3 protein: CASSYKHTGELFF; CDR3 DNA: TGTGCCAGCAGTTACAAACACACCGGGGAGCTGTTTTTT